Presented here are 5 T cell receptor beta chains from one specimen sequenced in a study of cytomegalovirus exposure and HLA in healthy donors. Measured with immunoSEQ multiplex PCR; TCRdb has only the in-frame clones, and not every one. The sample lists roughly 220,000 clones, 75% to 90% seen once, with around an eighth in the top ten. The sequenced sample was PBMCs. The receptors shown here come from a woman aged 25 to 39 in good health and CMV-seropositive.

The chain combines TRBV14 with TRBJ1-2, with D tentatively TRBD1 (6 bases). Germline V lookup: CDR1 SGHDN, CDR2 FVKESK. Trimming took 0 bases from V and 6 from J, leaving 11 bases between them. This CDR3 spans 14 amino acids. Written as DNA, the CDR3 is TGTGCCAGCAGCCAAGATTTAGGGGGGAATGGCTACACCTTC. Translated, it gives CASSQDLGGNGYTF.

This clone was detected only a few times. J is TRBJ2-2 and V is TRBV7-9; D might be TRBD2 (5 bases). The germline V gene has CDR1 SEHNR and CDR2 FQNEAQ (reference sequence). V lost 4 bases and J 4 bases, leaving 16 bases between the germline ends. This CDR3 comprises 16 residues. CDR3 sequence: CASSSGLRPATGELFF. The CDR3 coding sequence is TGTGCCAGCAGCTCAGGACTCAGGCCGGCCACCGGGGAGCTGTTTTTT.

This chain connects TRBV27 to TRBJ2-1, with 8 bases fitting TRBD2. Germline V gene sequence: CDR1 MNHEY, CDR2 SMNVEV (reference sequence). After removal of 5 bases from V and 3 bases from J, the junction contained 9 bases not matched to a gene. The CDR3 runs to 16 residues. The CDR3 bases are TGTGCCAGCAGTCCTCGGGCTAGCGGGTTCTACAATGAGCAGTTCTTC. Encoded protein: CASSPRASGFYNEQFF.

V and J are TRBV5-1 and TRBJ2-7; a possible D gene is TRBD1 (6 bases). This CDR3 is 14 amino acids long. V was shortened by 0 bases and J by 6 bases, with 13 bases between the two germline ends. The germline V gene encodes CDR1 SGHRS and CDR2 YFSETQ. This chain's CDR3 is CASSLGRGVLEQYF. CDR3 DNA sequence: TGCGCCAGCAGCTTGGGCAGGGGAGTGCTCGAGCAGTACTTC.

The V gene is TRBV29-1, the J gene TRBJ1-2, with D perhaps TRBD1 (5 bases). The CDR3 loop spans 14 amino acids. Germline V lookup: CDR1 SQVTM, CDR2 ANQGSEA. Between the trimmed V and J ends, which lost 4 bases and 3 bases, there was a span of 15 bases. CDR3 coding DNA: TGCAGCGTTGTTGAGGGGAAGGAGGACTATGGCTACACCTTC. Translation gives CSVVEGKEDYGYTF.